These 9 T cell receptor beta chains share one sample of origin, sequenced in a study of cytomegalovirus exposure and HLA in healthy donors (dated by TCRdb to 2017 to 2019). The library was obtained by the immunoSEQ multiplex PCR assay. As stored in TCRdb, this immuneACCESS dataset retains in-frame rearrangements with V and J assigned. A fraction of the clones does not appear; measured against another copy, unresolved V genes explain less than half of the discrepancy, and the remainder lacks a known reason. In all, the sample holds 100,000 to 150,000 clones, and about 91% of those were seen once. Clones ranked in the top ten supply around 1.1% of the sample. Sequencing was done on a sample of PBMCs. All receptors derive from a woman younger than 35 in good health and CMV-seronegative.

The chain has TRBV28 and TRBJ1-2, with D tentatively TRBD1 (5 bases). Deletions cut 1 base from V and 3 bases from J, with 12 bases between. The CDR3 is 15 amino acids. Germline V CDR1 and CDR2: MDHEN, SYDVKM. The CDR3, as DNA: TGTGCCAGCAGTTTATATCGGGCGGGGGACTATGGCTACACCTTC. Translated: CASSLYRAGDYGYTF.

The chain links TRBV19 to TRBJ1-1; D call uncertain. V lost 3 bases to trimming and J lost 1 base, with 12 bases between them. CDR1 is LNHDA and CDR2 is SQIVND in the germline V gene (reference sequence). CDR3 length equals 15 residues. CDR3 loop: CASSISGSGNTEAFF. The CDR3, as DNA: TGTGCCAGTAGTATTTCGGGGTCGGGGAACACTGAAGCTTTCTTT.

The chain links TRBV9 to TRBJ2-5, with D possibly matching TRBD1 (6 bases). V was pared by 4 bases and J by 4 bases, with 14 bases between. The germline V gene encodes CDR1 SGDLS and CDR2 YYNGEE. The CDR3 has 14 residues. The CDR3 DNA reads as TGTGCCAGCAGCCAAAACACAGGGAGAGAGACCCAGTACTTC. It specifies CASSQNTGRETQYF.

This sequence joins TRBV7-9 and TRBJ2-7, with 7 bases matching TRBD2. The trim removed 1 base at V and 7 bases at J, leaving 7 bases unmatched. The CDR3 has 14 amino acids. Looked up from germline, CDR1 is SEHNR and CDR2 is FQNEAQ (reference sequence). The CDR3 loop reads CASSLDAGAGEQYF. The DNA of the CDR3 is TGTGCCAGCAGCTTAGATGCGGGAGCCGGTGAGCAGTACTTC.

The V gene is TRBV28, the J gene TRBJ2-7; 8 bases are shared with TRBD2. The CDR3 runs 16 residues. Per germline, CDR1 MDHEN and CDR2 SYDVKM. Trimming removed 4 bases from V and 0 bases from J; junction bases left unmatched: 8. Here the CDR3 reads CASSSPGTSGSYEQYF. CDR3 nucleotides: TGTGCCAGCAGTTCCCCCGGGACTAGTGGCTCCTACGAGCAGTACTTC. Looking up the rest from reference TRBV28 and TRBJ2-7 gives the full variable domain: DVKVTQSSRYLVKRTGEKVFLECVQDMDHENMFWYRQDPGLGLRLIYFSYDVKMKEKGDIPEGYSVSREKKERFSLILESASTNQTSMYLCASSSPGTSGSYEQYFGPGTRLTVT.

The genes are TRBV21-1 and TRBJ2-1; the table calls TRBD1, which could not be checked here. TRBV21-1 is annotated as a pseudogene. CDR3 size: 17 residues. The CDR3 sequence: CASSKADEGATHNEQFF. The CDR3, as DNA: TGTGCCAGCAGCAAAGCAGATGAGGGGGCCACACACAATGAGCAGTTCTTC.

The V call is TRBV11-3, the J call TRBJ2-2, with 8 bases fitting TRBD2. CDR1 and CDR2 from the germline V gene are SGHNT and YENEEA. After removal of 5 bases from V and 5 bases from J, the junction contained 7 bases not matched to a gene. The CDR3 length is 15 residues. The CDR3 DNA reads as TGTGCCAGCAGCCCCTCGGGAGGGGATACCGGGGAGCTGTTTTTT. Protein product: CASSPSGGDTGELFF.

The gene calls are TRBV27 and TRBJ1-1; tentatively, D is TRBD1 (6 bases). Germline CDR1 and CDR2: MNHEY and SMNVEV (reference sequence). Trimming removed 4 bases from V and 5 bases from J, with 17 bases in between. The CDR3 is made up of 15 amino acids. CDR3 nucleotide sequence: TGTGCCAGCAGTTCTTTCTTACAGGGTCGGACTGAAGCTTTCTTT. Protein: CASSSFLQGRTEAFF.

The chain recombines TRBV6-4 with TRBJ2-1; the D gene is possibly TRBD1 (6 bases). Germline V lookup: CDR1 MRHNA, CDR2 SNTAGT. The CDR3 has 15 residues. The V end was cut by 7 bases, the J end by 5 bases, with 18 bases between. Here the CDR3 DNA reads TGTGCCAGCAACTACGGGACAAGTATTGACAATGAGCAGTTCTTC. Protein: CASNYGTSIDNEQFF.